These T cell receptor beta chains were read from a single sample in a study of cytotoxic CD8 clonotypes in ibrutinib-treated CLL. This table comes from immunoSEQ multiplex PCR, and its TCRdb copy is limited to in-frame clones, with some not included. The table includes over 150,000 clones, 55% to 85% detected once. The sample consisted of PBMCs, taken after 24 months of ibrutinib treatment. The receptors were gathered from a human donor with chronic lymphocytic leukemia. The CDR3 runs from the conserved cysteine through the conserved F or W. The order of the fields is V gene, CDR3 protein.

>TRBV4-2
CASSQVEGWETEAFF
>TRBV15
CATSRPTSGSNEQYF
>TRBV18
CASSPTSGQETQYF
>TRBV7-3
CASSFYLGGLSTLAKNIQYF
>TRBV7-2
CASSFSGTKQFF
>TRBV4-2
CASSQEGGVTNYGYTF
>TRBV19
CASSFLASENNEQFF
>TRBV2
CASSGLAGGPGADTQYF
>TRBV4-3
CASSQGVTMNTEAFF
>TRBV11-2
CASSRGTGASYEQYF
>TRBV28
CASSFAFLGQGVGGEKLFF
>TRBV6-6
CASSKDRWAPQHF
>TRBV11-2
CASSFSGFLSRGTEAFF
>TRBV6-6
CASSSQGAWGYTF
>TRBV9
CASSVGGQGLSGANVLTF
>TRBV7-8
CASSYGRFYSNQPQHF
>TRBV6-1
CASSRQGWAEQYF
>TRBV21-1
CASSKVDTGLSYEQYF
>TRBV30
CAWSNTGNTIYF
>TRBV7-2
CASSPPTEGNTIYF
>TRBV29-1
CSVDRDGDYEQYF
>TRBV9
CASSVGAGSGNTIYF
>TRBV19
CASSRRNYGYTF
>TRBV4-1
CASSQVVASGKYEQYF
>TRBV2
CASRPRQSSYEQYF
>TRBV5-6
CASSLDPGFRAEAFF
>TRBV7-2
CASSLAVPDTQYF
>TRBV5-1
CASSLLASLGVYEQYF
>TRBV7-9
CASRSPSRAPNTEAFF
>TRBV5-1
CASSLAGFLDEKLFF
>TRBV9
CASSVAGGPPNTGELFF
>TRBV7-8
CASSLTGEGTYEQYF
>TRBV27
CASSIRRSSYEQYF
>TRBV27
CASISLSSYEQYF
>TRBV23-1
CASSQSVGGATWPQHF
>TRBV30
CAWSASLSTGELFF
>TRBV28
CASSLTVYRLPKGGYTF
>TRBV9
CASSANPGQSTEAFF
>TRBV6-5
CASSYTGPVNTGELFF